Listed below are T cell receptor beta chains from one sample, sequenced in a study of shared clonotypes between healthy human individuals. Measured with immunoSEQ multiplex PCR; TCRdb has only the in-frame clones, and not every one. There are about 2.4 million clones in the sample; approximately 94% occur only once, and over 0.12% lies in the top ten. The specimen was naive CD4+ T cells sorted from blood. The receptors shown here come from a man in his late teens or twenties in good health. CDR3s include the opening cysteine and the closing phenylalanine or tryptophan.

V: TRBV13
J: TRBJ1-1
length: 15
CDR3: CASSSRSGRRTEAFF

V: TRBV27
J: TRBJ2-7
length: 15
CDR3: CASSLTSGSLYEQYF

V: TRBV27
J: TRBJ2-7
length: 13
CDR3: CASSRAGGYEQYF

V: TRBV5-1
J: TRBJ2-1
length: 15
CDR3: CASSPPVQGAEEQFF

V: TRBV5-1
J: TRBJ2-3
length: 14
CDR3: CASSLSRSTDTQYF

V: TRBV30
J: TRBJ1-2
length: 14
CDR3: CAWSPTGGRVGYTF

V: TRBV19
J: TRBJ1-1
length: 14
CDR3: CASSAQGASTEAFF

V: TRBV7-8
J: TRBJ1-3
length: 15
CDR3: CASSLAGHSGNTIYF

V: TRBV6-5
J: TRBJ1-1
length: 15
CDR3: CASRPGSTGRTEAFF

V: TRBV29-1
J: NA
length: 12
CDR3: CSVEKNSYEQYF

V: TRBV2
J: TRBJ1-2
length: 13
CDR3: CASSYGQGAGYTF

V: TRBV5-1
J: TRBJ2-3
length: 14
CDR3: CASSLDVNTDTQYF

V: TRBV9
J: TRBJ1-4
length: 14
CDR3: CATQLDRRNEKLFF

V: TRBV5-1
J: TRBJ1-1
length: 14
CDR3: CASSLGSGNTEAFF

V: TRBV5-1
J: TRBJ1-6
length: 15
CDR3: CASSLETGTGSPLHF

V: TRBV5-4
J: TRBJ2-1
length: 16
CDR3: CASSLMVLAEGNEQFF

V: TRBV19
J: TRBJ1-5
length: 15
CDR3: CASNTQGSSNQPQHF

V: TRBV2
J: TRBJ1-3
length: 14
CDR3: CASSGTDTGNTIYF

V: TRBV4-1
J: TRBJ1-4
length: 16
CDR3: CASSQGRREANEKLFF

V: TRBV5-5
J: TRBJ2-3
length: 17
CDR3: CASSQTGAIINTDTQYF

V: TRBV6-5
J: TRBJ1-6
length: 15
CDR3: CASSSTGQGNSPLHF

V: TRBV5-5
J: TRBJ1-1
length: 14
CDR3: CASSPGTGGSEAFF

V: TRBV5-1
J: TRBJ1-6
length: 15
CDR3: CASSPQGVGNSPLHF

V: TRBV10-3
J: TRBJ2-1
length: 13
CDR3: CANSQNSYNEQFF

V: TRBV19
J: TRBJ1-6
length: 15
CDR3: CASSNDGGGISPLHF

V: TRBV6-6
J: TRBJ1-5
length: 13
CDR3: CASNTQGNQPQHF

V: TRBV5-5
J: TRBJ1-2
length: 13
CDR3: CASSLTGYNGYTF

V: TRBV29-1
J: TRBJ2-7
length: 12
CDR3: CSVEGQAYEQYF

V: TRBV19
J: TRBJ1-1
length: 15
CDR3: CASSIPVGIYTEAFF

V: TRBV6-5
J: TRBJ2-7
length: 15
CDR3: CASSYRLESSYEQYF

V: TRBV18
J: TRBJ1-4
length: 12
CDR3: CASSQQGKGLFF

V: TRBV6-6
J: TRBJ2-7
length: 14
CDR3: CASSYAGRDYEQYF

V: TRBV27
J: TRBJ2-1
length: 18
CDR3: CASSLSWAVGGSYNEQFF